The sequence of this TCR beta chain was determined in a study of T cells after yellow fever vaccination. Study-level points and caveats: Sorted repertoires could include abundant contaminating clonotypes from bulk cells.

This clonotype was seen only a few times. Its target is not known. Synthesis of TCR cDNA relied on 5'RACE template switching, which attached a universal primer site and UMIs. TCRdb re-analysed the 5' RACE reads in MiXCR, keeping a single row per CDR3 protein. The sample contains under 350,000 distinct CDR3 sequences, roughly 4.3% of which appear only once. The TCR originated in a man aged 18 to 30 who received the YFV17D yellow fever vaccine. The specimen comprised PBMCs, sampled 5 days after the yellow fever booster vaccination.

The CDR3 DNA reads TGTGCCTGGAGTTTTCGGGGGACACGCAATCAGCCCCAGCATTTT. Protein sequence: CAWSFRGTRNQPQHF. The chain combines TRBV30 with TRBJ1-5; D may be TRBD1 (6 bases). The V end lost 2 bases, the J end lost 2 bases, and 13 bases lay between the germline ends. CDR1 GTSNPN and CDR2 SVGIG come from the germline V gene (reference sequence). The CDR3 runs 15 residues.